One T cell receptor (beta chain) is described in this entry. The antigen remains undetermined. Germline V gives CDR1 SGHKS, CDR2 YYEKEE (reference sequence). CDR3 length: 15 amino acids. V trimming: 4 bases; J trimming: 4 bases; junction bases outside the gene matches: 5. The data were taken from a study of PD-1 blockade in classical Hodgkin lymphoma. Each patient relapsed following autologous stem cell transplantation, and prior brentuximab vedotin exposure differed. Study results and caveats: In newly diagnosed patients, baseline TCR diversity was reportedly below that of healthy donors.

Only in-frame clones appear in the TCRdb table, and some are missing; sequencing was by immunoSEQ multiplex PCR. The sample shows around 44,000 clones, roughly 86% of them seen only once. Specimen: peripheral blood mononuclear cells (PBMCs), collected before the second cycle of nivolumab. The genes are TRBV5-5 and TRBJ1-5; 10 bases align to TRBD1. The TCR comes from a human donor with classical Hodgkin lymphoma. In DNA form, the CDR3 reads TGTGCCAGCAGCCCGGGACAGGGGTTTAATCAGCCCCAGCATTTT. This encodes CASSPGQGFNQPQHF.